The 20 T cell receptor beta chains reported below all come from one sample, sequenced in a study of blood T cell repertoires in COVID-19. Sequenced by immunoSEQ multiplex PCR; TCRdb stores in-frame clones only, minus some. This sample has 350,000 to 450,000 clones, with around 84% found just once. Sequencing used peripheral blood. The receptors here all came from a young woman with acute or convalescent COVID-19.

CDR3 in DNA: TGCAGTGCTAGTGGCTCGGGGGGGCCCTTGGAGACCCAGTACTTC. Translating it yields CSASGSGGPLETQYF. The chain carries TRBV20-1 and TRBJ2-5, with 8 bases fitting TRBD2. The CDR3 runs 15 residues. V lost 3 bases and J lost 5; bases outside the gene matches: 11. In germline, CDR1 is DFQATT, CDR2 SNEGSKA (reference sequence).

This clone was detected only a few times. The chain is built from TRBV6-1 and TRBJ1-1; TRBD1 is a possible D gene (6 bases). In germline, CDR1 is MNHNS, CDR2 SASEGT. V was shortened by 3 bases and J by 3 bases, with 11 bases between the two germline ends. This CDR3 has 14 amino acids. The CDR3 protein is CASSDRGYDTEAFF. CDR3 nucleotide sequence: TGTGCCAGCAGTGACAGGGGATATGACACTGAAGCTTTCTTT.

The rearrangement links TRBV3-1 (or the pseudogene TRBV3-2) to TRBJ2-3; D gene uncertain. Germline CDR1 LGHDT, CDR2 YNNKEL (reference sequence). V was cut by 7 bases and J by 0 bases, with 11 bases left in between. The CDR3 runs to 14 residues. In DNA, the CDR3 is TGTGCCAGCACCCCAAGCCCTAGCACAGATACGCAGTATTTT. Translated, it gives CASTPSPSTDTQYF.

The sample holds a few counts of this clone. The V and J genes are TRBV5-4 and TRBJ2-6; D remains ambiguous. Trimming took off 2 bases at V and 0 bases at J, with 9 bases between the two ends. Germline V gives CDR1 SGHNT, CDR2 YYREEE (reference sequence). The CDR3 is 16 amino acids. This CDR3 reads CASSFSGNSGANVLTF. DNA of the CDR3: TGTGCCAGCAGCTTTTCAGGAAACTCTGGGGCCAACGTCCTGACTTTC.

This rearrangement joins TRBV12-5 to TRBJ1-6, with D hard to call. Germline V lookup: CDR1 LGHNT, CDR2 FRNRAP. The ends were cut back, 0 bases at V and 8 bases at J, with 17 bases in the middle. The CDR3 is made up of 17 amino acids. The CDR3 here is CASGLVGALILYSPLHF. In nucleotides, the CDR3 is TGTGCTAGTGGTTTGGTAGGAGCCCTAATCCTTTATTCACCCCTCCACTTT.

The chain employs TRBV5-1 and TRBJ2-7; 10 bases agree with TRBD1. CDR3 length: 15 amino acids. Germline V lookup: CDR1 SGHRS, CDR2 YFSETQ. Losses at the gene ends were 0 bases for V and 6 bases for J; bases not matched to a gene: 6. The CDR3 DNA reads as TGCGCCAGCAGCTTGGCGGCGACAGGGGGCTCCGAGCAGTACTTC. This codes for CASSLAATGGSEQYF.

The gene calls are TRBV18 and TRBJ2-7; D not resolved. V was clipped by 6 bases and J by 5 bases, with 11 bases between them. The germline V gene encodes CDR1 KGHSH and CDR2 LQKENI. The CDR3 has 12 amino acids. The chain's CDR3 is CASSPGSDEQYF. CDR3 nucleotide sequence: TGTGCCAGCTCCCCCGGGTCGGACGAGCAGTACTTC.

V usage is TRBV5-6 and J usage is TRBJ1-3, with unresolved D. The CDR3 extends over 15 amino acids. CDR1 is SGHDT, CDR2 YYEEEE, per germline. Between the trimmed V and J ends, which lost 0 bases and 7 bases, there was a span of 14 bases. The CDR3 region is CASSLADRRTNTIYF. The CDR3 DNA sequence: TGTGCCAGCAGCTTGGCGGATAGGAGGACGAACACCATATATTTT. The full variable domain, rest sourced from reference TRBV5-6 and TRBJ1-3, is DAGVTQSPTHLIKTRGQQVTLRCSPKSGHDTVSWYQQALGQGPQFIFQYYEEEERQRGNFPDRFSGHQFPNYSSELNVNALLLGDSALYLCASSLADRRTNTIYFGEGSWLTVV.

The CDR3 DNA follows: TGTGCCAGCAGTTCCACCCAGGAAGGGGGTCAGCCCCAGCATTTT. As protein: CASSSTQEGGQPQHF. The genes are TRBV28 and TRBJ1-5; weak D call: TRBD1 (6 bases). This CDR3 region has 15 residues. Trimming pared 4 bases from V and 6 bases from J, leaving 16 bases between. CDR1 is MDHEN, CDR2 SYDVKM, per germline. Together with reference TRBV28 and TRBJ1-5, the CDR3 gives the full variable domain: DVKVTQSSRYLVKRTGEKVFLECVQDMDHENMFWYRQDPGLGLRLIYFSYDVKMKEKGDIPEGYSVSREKKERFSLILESASTNQTSMYLCASSSTQEGGQPQHFGDGTRLSIL.

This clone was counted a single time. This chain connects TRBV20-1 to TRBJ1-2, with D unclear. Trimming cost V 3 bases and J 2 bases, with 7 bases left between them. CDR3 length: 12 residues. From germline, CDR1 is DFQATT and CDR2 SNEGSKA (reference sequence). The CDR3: CSASRRNYGYTF. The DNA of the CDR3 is TGCAGTGCTAGTCGGAGAAACTATGGCTACACCTTC.

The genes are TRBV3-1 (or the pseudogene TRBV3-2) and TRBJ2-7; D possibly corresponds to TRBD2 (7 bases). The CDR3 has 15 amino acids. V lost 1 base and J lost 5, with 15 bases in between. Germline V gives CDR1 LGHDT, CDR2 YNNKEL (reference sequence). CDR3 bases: TGTGCCAGCAGCCAAGCGGGGGGCCCGTATGACGAGCAGTACTTC. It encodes CASSQAGGPYDEQYF.

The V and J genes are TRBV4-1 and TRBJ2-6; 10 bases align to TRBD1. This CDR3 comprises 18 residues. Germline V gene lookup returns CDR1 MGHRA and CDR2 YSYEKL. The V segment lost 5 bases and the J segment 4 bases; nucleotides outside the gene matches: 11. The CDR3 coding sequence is TGCGCCAGCAGCTTTTCCGGGACAGGGGTAACCGGGGCCAACGTCCTGACTTTC. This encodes CASSFSGTGVTGANVLTF.

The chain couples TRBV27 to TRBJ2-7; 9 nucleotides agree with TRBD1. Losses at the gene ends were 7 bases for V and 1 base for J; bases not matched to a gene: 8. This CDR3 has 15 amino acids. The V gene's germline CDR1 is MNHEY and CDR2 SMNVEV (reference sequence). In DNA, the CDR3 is TGTGCCAGCAACCCGGACAGGGGCGATTCCTACGAGCAGTACTTC. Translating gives CASNPDRGDSYEQYF.

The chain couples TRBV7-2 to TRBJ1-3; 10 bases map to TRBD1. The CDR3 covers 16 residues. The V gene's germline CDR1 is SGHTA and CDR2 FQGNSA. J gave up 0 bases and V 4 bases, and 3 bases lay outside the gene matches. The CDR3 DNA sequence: TGTGCCAGCAGCTCGACAGGGGGCAACTCTGGAAACACCATATATTTT. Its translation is CASSSTGGNSGNTIYF.

The CDR3 loop is CASSPSGLAGYNEQFF. The CDR3 DNA follows: TGTGCCAGCAGCCCCTCGGGACTAGCGGGGTACAATGAGCAGTTCTTC. This chain joins TRBV11-2 and TRBJ2-1, with TRBD2 matching over 13 bases. Looked up from germline, CDR1 is SGHAT and CDR2 is FQNNGV. V gave up 5 bases and J gave up 4 bases; unmatched junction bases: 5. The CDR3 sequence is 16 residues long.

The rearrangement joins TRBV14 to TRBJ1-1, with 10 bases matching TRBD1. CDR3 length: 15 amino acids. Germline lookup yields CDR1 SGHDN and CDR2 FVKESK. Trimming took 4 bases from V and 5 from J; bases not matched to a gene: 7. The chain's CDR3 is CASSLRQGAGTEAFF. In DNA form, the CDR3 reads TGTGCCAGCAGCCTAAGACAGGGGGCAGGGACTGAAGCTTTCTTT.

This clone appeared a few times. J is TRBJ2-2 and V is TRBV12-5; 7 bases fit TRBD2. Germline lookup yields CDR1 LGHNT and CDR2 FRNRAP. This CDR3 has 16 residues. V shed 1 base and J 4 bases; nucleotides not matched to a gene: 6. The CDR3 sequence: CASGLEPGLLTGELFF. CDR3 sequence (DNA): TGTGCTAGTGGTTTGGAACCGGGACTACTCACCGGGGAGCTGTTTTTT.

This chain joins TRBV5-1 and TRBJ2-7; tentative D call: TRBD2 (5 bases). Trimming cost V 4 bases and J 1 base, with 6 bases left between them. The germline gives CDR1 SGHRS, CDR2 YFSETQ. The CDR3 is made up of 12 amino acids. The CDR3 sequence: CASSRESYEQYF. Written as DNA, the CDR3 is TGCGCCAGCAGCAGGGAGTCCTACGAGCAGTACTTC. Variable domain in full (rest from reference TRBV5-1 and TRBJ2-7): KAGVTQTPRYLIKTRGQQVTLSCSPISGHRSVSWYQQTPGQGLQFLFEYFSETQRNKGNFPGRFSGRQFSNSRSEMNVSTLELGDSALYLCASSRESYEQYFGPGTRLTVT.

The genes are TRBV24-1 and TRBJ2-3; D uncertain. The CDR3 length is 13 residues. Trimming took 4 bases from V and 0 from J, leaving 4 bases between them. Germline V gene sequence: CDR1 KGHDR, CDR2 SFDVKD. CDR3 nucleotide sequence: TGTGCCACCAGTGACATTAGCACAGATACGCAGTATTTT. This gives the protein CATSDISTDTQYF.

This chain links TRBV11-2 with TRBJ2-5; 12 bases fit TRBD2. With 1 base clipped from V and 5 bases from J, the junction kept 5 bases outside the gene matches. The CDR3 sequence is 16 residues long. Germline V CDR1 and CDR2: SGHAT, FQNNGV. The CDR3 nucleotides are TGTGCCAGCAGCTTAGCTCCCCTAGCGGGAGGGGAGACCCAGTACTTC. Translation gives CASSLAPLAGGETQYF.